This T cell receptor (beta chain) was identified in a study of cytomegalovirus exposure and HLA in healthy donors. Each of the donors was a healthy bone marrow donor. About this clone: Its antigen remains unidentified.

Regarding the study as a whole: Investigators reported fewer than 200 TCR beta chains as tied to cytomegalovirus. Being indistinguishable, some V segments were excluded, TRBV6-2 and TRBV6-3 among them. V- and J-gene trimming in TCR beta was tied to a missense DCLRE1C variant by an analysis performed later.

This CDR3 is built from 14 residues. Deletions cut 4 bases from V and 6 bases from J, with 14 bases between. Germline CDR1 is SGHNT and CDR2 is YYREEE (reference sequence). The PCR made use of 60 Vbeta and 13 Jbeta primers. The protocol was immunoSEQ multiplex PCR, while the TCRdb copy is restricted to in-frame clones and leaves out a portion. This listing includes 120,000 or so clones. V usage is TRBV5-4 and J usage is TRBJ2-4; D might be TRBD1 (5 bases). This receptor was taken from a man aged 18 to 30 in good health and CMV-seronegative. Material for sequencing was PBMCs. CDR3 nucleotide sequence: TGTGCCAGCAGCCTCCGAACTCAGGGAAACATTCAGTACTTC. It specifies CASSLRTQGNIQYF.